These 2 T cell receptor beta chains were sequenced from one sample in a study of blood T cells in healthy people across ages. For the second PCR, which ran for roughly 6 to 11 cycles, a sample-barcoded 5' primer and a J-beta primer mix were used. One entry per CDR3 protein results from TCRdb running MiXCR on the 5' RACE reads. Of 1.4 million or so distinct CDR3 sequences listed, approximately 42% are singletons. Material: blood. The receptors here all came from a woman in her late teens or twenties in good health.

The chain employs TRBV12-3 or TRBV12-4 and TRBJ2-7; no reliable D call. With 5 bases removed from V and 5 bases from J, the gap between germline ends came to 16 bases. The length of the CDR3 is 14 residues. As DNA, the CDR3 is TGTGCCAGCAGTCACTCGAGTGGTGGCCACGAGCAGTACTTC. Its protein is CASSHSSGGHEQYF.

The chain links TRBV20-1 to TRBJ2-7; 7 nucleotides align to TRBD1. V lost 3 bases to trimming and J lost 3 bases; unmatched junction nucleotides: 5. This CDR3 has 13 amino acids. Germline values: CDR1 DFQATT, CDR2 SNEGSKA (reference sequence). The CDR3 is CSASTTGFYEQYF. The CDR3 DNA sequence: TGCAGTGCTAGTACGACAGGGTTCTACGAGCAGTACTTC.